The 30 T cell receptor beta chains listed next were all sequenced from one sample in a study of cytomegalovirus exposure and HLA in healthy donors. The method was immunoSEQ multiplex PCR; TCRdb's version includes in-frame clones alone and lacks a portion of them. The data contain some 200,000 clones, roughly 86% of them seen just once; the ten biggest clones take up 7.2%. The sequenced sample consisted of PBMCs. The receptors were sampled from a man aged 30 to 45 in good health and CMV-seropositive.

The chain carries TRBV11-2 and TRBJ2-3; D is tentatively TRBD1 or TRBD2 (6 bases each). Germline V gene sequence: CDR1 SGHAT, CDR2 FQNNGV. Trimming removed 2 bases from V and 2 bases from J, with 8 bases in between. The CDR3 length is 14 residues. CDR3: CASSLWGATDTQYF. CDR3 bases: TGTGCCAGCAGCTTATGGGGGGCCACAGATACGCAGTATTTT.

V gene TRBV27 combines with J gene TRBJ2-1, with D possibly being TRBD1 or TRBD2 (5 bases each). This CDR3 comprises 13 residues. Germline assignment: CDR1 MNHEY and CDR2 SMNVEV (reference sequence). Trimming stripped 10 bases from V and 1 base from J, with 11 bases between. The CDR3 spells CATWDGSYNEQFF. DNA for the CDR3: TGTGCCACTTGGGACGGATCCTACAATGAGCAGTTCTTC.

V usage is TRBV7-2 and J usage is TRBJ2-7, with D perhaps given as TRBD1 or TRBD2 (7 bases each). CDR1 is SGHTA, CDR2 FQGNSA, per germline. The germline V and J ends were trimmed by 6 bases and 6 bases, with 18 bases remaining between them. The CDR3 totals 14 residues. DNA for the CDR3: TGTGCCAGCAGTTATGGGCAGGGGGGGGTCGAGCAGTACTTC. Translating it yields CASSYGQGGVEQYF.

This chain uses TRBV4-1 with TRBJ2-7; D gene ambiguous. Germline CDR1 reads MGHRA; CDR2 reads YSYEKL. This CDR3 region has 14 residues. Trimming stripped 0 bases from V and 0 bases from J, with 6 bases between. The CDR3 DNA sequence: TGCGCCAGCAGCCAAGAGCCGTCCTCCTACGAGCAGTACTTC. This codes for CASSQEPSSYEQYF.

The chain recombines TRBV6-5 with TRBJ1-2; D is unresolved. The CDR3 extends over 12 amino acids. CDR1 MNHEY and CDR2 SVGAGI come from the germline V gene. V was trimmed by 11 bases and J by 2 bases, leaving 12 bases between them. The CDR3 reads CAAQTSNYGYTF. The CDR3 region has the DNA TGTGCCGCGCAGACTTCAAACTATGGCTACACCTTC.

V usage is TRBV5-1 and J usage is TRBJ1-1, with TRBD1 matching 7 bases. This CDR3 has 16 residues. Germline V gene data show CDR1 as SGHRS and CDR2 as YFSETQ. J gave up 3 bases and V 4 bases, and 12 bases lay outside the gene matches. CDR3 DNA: TGCGCCAGCAGCCGAGACAGGGTACGCGCCCACACTGAAGCTTTCTTT. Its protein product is CASSRDRVRAHTEAFF.

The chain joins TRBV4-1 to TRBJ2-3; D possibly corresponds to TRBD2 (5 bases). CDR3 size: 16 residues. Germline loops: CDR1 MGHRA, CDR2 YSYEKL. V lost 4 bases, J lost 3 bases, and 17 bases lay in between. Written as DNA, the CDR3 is TGCGCCAGCAGCCGACCCGCTGCGGAGGTTACAGATACGCAGTATTTT. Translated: CASSRPAAEVTDTQYF.

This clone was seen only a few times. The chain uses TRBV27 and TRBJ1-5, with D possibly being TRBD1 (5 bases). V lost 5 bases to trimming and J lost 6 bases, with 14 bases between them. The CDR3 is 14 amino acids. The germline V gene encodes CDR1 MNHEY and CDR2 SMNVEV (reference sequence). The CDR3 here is CASSPYGGIQPQHF. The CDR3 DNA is TGTGCCAGCAGTCCTTACGGGGGAATTCAGCCCCAGCATTTT.

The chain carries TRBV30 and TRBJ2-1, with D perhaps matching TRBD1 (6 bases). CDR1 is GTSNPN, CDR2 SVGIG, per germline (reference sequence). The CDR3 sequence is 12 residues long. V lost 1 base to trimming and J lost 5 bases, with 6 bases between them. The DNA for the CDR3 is TGTGCCTGGAGTGGACAGGACAATGAGCAGTTCTTC. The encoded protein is CAWSGQDNEQFF. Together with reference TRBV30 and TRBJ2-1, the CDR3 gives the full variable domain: SQTIHQWPATLVQPVGSPLSLECTVEGTSNPNLYWYRQAAGRGLQLLFYSVGIGQISSEVPQNLSASRPQDRQFILSSKKLLLSDSGFYLCAWSGQDNEQFFGPGTRLTVL.

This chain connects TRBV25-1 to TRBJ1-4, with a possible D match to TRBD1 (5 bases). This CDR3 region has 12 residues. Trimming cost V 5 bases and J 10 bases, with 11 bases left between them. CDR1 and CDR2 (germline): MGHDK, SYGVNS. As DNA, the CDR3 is TGTGCCAGCAGTTACTACACAGGAAAACTGTTTTTT. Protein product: CASSYYTGKLFF.

Here the CDR3 DNA reads TGTGCCAGCATGGACAGGGGCGCATCTGGAAACACCATATATTTT. Translation: CASMDRGASGNTIYF. V usage is TRBV13 and J usage is TRBJ1-3; 9 bases match TRBD1. With V trimmed by 7 bases and J by 1 base, 5 bases remained unmatched. This CDR3 is 15 amino acids long. The germline V gene encodes CDR1 PRHDT and CDR2 FYEKMQ (reference sequence).

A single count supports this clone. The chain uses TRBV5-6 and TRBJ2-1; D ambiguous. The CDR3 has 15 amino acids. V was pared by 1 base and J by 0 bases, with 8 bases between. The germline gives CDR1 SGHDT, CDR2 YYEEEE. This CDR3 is CASSLYYSSYNEQFF. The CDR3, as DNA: TGTGCCAGCAGCTTGTACTACAGCTCCTACAATGAGCAGTTCTTC.

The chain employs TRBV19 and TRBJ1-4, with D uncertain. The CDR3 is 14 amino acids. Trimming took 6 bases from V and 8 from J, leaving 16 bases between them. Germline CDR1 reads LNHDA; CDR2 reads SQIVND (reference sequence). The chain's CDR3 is CASSPGPSTEKLFF. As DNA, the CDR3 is TGTGCCAGTAGCCCCGGACCCTCGACGGAAAAACTGTTTTTT.

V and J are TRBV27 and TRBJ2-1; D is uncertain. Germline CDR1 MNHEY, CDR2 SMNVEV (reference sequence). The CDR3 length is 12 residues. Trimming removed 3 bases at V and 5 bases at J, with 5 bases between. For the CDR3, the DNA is TGTGCCAGCAGTTTGCCGAACAATGAGCAGTTCTTC. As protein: CASSLPNNEQFF.

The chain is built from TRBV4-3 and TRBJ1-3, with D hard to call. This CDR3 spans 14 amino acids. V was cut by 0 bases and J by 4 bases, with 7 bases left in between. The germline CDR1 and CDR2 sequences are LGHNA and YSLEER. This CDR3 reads CASSQDDGGNTIYF. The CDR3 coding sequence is TGCGCCAGCAGCCAAGATGATGGGGGAAACACCATATATTTT.

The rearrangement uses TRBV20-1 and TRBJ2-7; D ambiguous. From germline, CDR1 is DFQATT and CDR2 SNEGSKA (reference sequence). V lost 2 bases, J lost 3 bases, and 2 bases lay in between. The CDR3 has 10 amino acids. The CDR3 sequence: CSARHYEQYF. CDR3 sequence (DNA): TGCAGTGCTAGACACTACGAGCAGTACTTC.

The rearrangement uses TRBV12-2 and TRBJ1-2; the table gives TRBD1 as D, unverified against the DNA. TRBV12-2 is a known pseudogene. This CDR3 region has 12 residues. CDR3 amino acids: CATSTVNYGYTF. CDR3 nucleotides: TGTGCAACTTCGACAGTGAACTATGGCTACACCTTC.

The CDR3 is CASMIWGNNYGYTF. As DNA, the CDR3 is TGTGCCAGCATGATTTGGGGAAATAACTATGGCTACACCTTC. J is TRBJ1-2 and V is TRBV7-2; unclear D gene. V lost 7 bases and J 1 base, leaving 13 bases between the germline ends. The CDR3 consists of 14 residues. Germline loops: CDR1 SGHTA, CDR2 FQGNSA.

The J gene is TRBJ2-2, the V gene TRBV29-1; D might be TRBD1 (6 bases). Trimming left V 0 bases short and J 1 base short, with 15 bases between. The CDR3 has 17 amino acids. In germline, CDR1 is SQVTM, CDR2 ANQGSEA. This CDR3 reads CSVEDLTTGKNTGELFF. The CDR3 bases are TGCAGCGTTGAAGATTTAACGACAGGCAAGAACACCGGGGAGCTGTTTTTT.

The CDR3 DNA reads TGTGCCAGCAGCCCTGCCTTTTTCTCTGGGGCTAACTATGGCTACACCTTC. Protein product: CASSPAFFSGANYGYTF. V is TRBV9 and J is TRBJ1-2; D not resolved. Germline V lookup: CDR1 SGDLS, CDR2 YYNGEE. V dropped 4 bases and J dropped 0 bases, with 19 bases sitting between them. The CDR3 has 17 residues.

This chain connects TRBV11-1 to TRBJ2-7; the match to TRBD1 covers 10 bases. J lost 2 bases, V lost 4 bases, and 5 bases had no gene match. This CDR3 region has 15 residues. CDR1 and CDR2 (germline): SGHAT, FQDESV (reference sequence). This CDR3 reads CASSSRDRGAYEQYF. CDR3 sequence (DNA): TGTGCCAGCAGCTCCCGGGACAGGGGTGCCTACGAGCAGTACTTC.

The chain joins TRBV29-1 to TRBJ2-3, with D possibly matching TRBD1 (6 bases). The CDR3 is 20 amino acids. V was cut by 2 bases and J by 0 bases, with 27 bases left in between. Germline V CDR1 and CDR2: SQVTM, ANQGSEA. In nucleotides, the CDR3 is TGCAGCGTTGAACTTGGACAGCGATTTTCAGGGGTGGCTAGCACAGATACGCAGTATTTT. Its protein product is CSVELGQRFSGVASTDTQYF.

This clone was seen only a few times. The CDR3 region has the DNA TGTGCCAGCCGAGGGAGCTCACCCCTCCACTTT. Its translation is CASRGSSPLHF. The chain links TRBV21-1 to TRBJ1-6. TRBV21-1 is deemed a pseudogene. CDR3 length: 11 amino acids.

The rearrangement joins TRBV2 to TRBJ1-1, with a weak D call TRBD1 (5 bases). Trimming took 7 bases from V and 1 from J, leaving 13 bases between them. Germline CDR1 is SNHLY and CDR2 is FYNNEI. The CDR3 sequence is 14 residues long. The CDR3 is CASKPDSRNTEAFF. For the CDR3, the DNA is TGTGCCAGCAAGCCTGACAGTAGGAACACTGAAGCTTTCTTT.

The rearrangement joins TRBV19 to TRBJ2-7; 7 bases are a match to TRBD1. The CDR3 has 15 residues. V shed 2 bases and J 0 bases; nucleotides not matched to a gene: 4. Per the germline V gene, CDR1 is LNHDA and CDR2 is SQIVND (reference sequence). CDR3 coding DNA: TGTGCCAGTAGTATATTGGCAGGGGGCTCCTACGAGCAGTACTTC. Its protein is CASSILAGGSYEQYF.

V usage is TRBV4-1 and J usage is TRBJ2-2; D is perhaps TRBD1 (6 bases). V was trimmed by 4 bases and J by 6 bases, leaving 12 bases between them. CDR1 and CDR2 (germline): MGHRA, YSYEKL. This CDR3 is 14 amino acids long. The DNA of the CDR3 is TGCGCCAGCAGCCTCAGGGGATCGGCCGGGGAGCTGTTTTTT. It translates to CASSLRGSAGELFF.

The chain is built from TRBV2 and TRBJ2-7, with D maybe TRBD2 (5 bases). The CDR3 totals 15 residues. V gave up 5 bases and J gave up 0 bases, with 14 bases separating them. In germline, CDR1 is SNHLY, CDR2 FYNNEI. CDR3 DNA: TGTGCCAGCAGTCCTAACACTGGGAGCTCCTACGAGCAGTACTTC. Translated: CASSPNTGSSYEQYF. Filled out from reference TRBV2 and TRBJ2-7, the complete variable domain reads EPEVTQTPSHQVTQMGQEVILRCVPISNHLYFYWYRQILGQKVEFLVSFYNNEISEKSEIFDDQFSVERPDGSNFTLKIRSTKLEDSAMYFCASSPNTGSSYEQYFGPGTRLTVT.

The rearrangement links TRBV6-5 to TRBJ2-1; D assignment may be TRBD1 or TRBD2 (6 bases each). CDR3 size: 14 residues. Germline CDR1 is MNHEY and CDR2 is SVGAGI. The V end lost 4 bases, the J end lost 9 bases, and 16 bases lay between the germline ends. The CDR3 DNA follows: TGTGCCAGCAGTTCTCGAAGGGGGGCGGGTGAGCAGTTCTTC. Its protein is CASSSRRGAGEQFF.

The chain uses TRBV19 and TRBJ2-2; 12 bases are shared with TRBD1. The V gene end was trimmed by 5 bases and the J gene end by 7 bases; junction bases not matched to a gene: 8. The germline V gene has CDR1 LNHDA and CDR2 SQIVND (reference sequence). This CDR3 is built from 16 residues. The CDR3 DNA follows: TGTGCCAGTAGTTCGGGACAGGGGGCGCGGGTCGGGGAGCTGTTTTTT. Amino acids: CASSSGQGARVGELFF.

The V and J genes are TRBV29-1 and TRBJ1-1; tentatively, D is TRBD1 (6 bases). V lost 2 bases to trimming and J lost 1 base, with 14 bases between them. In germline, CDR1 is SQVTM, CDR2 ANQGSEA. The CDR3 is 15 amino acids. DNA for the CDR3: TGCAGCGTTGAAAAATTTCAGGGGCGGAACACTGAAGCTTTCTTT. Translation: CSVEKFQGRNTEAFF.